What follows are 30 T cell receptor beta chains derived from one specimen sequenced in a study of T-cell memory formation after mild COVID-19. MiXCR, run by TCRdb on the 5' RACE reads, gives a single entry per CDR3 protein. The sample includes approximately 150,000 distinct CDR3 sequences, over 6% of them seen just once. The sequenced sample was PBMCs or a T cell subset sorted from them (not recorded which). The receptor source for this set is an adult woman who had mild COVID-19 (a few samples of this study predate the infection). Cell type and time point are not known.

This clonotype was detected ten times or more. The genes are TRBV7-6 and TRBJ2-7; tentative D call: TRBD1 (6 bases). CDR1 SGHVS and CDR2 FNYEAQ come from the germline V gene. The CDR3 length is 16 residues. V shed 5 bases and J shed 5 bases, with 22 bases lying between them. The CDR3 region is CASSVSLEHRVHEQYF. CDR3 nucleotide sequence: TGTGCCAGCAGCGTTTCGCTAGAACACAGGGTCCACGAGCAGTACTTC. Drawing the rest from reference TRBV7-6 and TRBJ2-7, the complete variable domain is GAGVSQSPRYKVTKRGQDVALRCDPISGHVSLYWYRQALGQGPEFLTYFNYEAQQDKSGLPNDRFSAERPEGSISTLTIQRTEQRDSAMYRCASSVSLEHRVHEQYFGPGTRLTVT.

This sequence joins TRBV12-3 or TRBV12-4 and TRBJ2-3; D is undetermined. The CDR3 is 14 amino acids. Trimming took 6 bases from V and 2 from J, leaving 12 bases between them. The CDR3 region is CASSSREVTDTQYF. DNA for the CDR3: TGTGCCAGCAGCTCCCGCGAGGTCACAGATACGCAGTATTTT.

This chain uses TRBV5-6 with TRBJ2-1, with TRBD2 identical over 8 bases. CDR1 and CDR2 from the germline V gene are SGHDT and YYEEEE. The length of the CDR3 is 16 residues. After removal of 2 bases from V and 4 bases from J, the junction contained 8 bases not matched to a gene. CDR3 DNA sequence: TGTGCCAGCAGCTTCAGAGGAGCGGGGGTTTACAATGAGCAGTTCTTC. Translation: CASSFRGAGVYNEQFF.

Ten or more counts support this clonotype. The CDR3 region is CASSWTGYYEQYF. DNA of the CDR3: TGTGCCAGCAGTTGGACAGGTTACTACGAGCAGTACTTC. This chain connects TRBV12-3 or TRBV12-4 to TRBJ2-7; 7 nucleotides align to TRBD1. The CDR3 totals 13 residues. After removal of 4 bases from V and 3 bases from J, the junction contained 3 bases not matched to a gene.

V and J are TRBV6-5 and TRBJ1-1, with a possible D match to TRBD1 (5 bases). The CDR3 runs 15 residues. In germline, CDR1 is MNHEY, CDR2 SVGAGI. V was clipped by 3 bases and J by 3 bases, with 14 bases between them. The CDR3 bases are TGTGCCAGCAGTTATAGGGGCGAGCGGGACACTGAAGCTTTCTTT. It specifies CASSYRGERDTEAFF.

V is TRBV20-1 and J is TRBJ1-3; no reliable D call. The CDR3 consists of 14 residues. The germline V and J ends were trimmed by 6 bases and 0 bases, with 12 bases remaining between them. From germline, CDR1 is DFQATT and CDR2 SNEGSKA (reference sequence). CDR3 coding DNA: TGCAGTGCCGCGGGAGAAGGCTCTGGAAACACCATATATTTT. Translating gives CSAAGEGSGNTIYF.

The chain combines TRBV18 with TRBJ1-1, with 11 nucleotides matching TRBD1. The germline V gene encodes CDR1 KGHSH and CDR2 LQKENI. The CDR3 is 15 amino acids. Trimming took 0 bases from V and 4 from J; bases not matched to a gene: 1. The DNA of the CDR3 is TGTGCCAGCTCACCACCGGGACAGGGGGTCACTGAAGCTTTCTTT. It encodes CASSPPGQGVTEAFF.

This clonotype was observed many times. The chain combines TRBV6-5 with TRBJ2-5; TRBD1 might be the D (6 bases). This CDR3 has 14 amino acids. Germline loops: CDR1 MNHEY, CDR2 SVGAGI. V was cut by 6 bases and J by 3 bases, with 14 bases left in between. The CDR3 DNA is TGTGCCAGCAGGTCACAGGGATCCAAAGAGACCCAGTACTTC. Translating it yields CASRSQGSKETQYF.

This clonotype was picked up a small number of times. The CDR3 protein is CAWNPRGLPISGELFF. The CDR3 DNA sequence: TGTGCCTGGAATCCACGAGGACTTCCAATAAGCGGGGAGCTGTTTTTT. This chain uses TRBV30 with TRBJ2-2; TRBD2 might be the D (5 bases). This CDR3 is built from 16 residues. V was cut by 4 bases and J by 7 bases, with 22 bases left in between. CDR1 GTSNPN and CDR2 SVGIG come from the germline V gene (reference sequence).

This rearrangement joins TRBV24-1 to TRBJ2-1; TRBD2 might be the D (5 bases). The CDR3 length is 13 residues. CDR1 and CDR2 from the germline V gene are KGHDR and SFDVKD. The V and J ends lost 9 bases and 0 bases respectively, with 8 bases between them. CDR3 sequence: CATRGSSYNEQFF. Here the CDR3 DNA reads TGTGCCACCCGGGGAAGCTCCTACAATGAGCAGTTCTTC.

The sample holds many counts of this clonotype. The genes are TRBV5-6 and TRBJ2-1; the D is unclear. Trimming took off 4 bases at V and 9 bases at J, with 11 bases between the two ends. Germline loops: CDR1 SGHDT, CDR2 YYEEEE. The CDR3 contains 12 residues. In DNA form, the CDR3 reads TGTGCCAGCAGCCTGAGCAGAGGTGAGCAGTTCTTC. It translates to CASSLSRGEQFF.

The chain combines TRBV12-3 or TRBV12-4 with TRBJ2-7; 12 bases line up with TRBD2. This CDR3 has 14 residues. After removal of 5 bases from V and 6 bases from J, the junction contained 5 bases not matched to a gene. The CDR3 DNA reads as TGTGCCAGCAGTAGACTAGCGGGAGAAGGCGAGCAGTACTTC. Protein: CASSRLAGEGEQYF.

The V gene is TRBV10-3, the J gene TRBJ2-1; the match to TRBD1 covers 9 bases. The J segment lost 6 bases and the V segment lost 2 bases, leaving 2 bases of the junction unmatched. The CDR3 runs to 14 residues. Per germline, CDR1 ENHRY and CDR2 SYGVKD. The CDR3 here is CAISEVGQGNEQFF. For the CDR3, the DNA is TGTGCCATCAGTGAGGTGGGACAGGGCAATGAGCAGTTCTTC.

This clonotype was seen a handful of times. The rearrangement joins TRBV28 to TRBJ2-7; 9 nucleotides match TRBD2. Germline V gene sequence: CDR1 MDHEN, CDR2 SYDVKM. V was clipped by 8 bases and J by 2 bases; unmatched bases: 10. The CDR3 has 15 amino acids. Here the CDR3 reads CASFGGRALTYEQYF. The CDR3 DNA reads TGTGCCAGCTTCGGCGGGAGGGCCCTAACCTACGAGCAGTACTTC.

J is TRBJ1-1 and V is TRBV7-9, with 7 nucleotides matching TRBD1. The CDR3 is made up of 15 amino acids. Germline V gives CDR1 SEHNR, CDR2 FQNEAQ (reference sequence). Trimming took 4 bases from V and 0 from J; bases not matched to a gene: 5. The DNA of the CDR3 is TGTGCCAGCAGCTCCCAACAGGGGATGAACACTGAAGCTTTCTTT. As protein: CASSSQQGMNTEAFF.

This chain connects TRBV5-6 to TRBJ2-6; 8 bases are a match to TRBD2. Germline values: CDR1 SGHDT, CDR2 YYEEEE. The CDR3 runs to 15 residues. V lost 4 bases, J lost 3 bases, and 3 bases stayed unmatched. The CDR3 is CASSLLAGGANVLTF. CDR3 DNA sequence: TGTGCCAGCAGCCTTCTAGCGGGTGGGGCCAACGTCCTGACTTTC.

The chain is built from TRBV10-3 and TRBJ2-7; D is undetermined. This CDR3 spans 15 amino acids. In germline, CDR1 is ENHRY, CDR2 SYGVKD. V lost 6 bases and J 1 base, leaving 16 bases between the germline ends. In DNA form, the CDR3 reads TGTGCCATCAGCGCCCGAGAGGACCGATCCTACGAGCAGTACTTC. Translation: CAISAREDRSYEQYF.

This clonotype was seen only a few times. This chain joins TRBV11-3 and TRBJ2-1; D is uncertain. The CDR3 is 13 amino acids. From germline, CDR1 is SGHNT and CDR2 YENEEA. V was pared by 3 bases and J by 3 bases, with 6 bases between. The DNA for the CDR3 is TGTGCCAGCAGCTTGGAAGGCTACAATGAGCAGTTCTTC. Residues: CASSLEGYNEQFF. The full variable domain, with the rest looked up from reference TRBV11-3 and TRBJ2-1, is EAGVVQSPRYKIIEKKQPVAFWCNPISGHNTLYWYLQNLGQGPELLIRYENEEAVDDSQLPKDRFSAERLKGVDSTLKIQPAELGDSAVYLCASSLEGYNEQFFGPGTRLTVL.

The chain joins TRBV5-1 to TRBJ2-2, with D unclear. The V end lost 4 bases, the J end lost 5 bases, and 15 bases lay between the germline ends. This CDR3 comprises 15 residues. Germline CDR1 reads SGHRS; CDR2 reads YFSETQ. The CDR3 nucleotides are TGCGCCAGCAGCCTAGGACGTCAAGGGACCGGGGAGCTGTTTTTT. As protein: CASSLGRQGTGELFF.

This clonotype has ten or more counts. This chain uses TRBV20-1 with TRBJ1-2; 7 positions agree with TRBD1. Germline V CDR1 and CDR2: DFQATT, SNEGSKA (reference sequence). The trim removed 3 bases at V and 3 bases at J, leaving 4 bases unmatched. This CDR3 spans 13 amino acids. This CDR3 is CSASKGADYGYTF. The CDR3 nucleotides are TGCAGTGCTAGCAAGGGGGCCGACTATGGCTACACCTTC.

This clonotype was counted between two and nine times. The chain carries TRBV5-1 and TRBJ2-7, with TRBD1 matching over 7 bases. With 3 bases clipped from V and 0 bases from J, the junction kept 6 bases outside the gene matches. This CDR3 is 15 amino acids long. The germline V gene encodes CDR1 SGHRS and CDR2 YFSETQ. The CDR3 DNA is TGCGCCAGCAGCTCGGGACAGACGAACTCCTACGAGCAGTACTTC. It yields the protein CASSSGQTNSYEQYF.

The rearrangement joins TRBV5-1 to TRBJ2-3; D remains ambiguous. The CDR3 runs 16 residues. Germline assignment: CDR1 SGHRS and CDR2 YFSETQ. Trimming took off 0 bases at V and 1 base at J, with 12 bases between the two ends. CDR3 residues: CASSLAINSGTDTQYF. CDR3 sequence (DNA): TGCGCCAGCAGCTTGGCTATAAATTCAGGCACAGATACGCAGTATTTT. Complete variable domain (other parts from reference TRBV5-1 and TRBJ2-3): KAGVTQTPRYLIKTRGQQVTLSCSPISGHRSVSWYQQTPGQGLQFLFEYFSETQRNKGNFPGRFSGRQFSNSRSEMNVSTLELGDSALYLCASSLAINSGTDTQYFGPGTRLTVL.

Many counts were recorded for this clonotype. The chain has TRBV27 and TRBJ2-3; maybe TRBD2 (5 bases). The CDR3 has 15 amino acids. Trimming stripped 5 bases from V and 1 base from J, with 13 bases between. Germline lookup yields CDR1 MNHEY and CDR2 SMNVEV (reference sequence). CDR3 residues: CASSPDLSRTDTQYF. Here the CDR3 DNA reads TGTGCCAGCAGTCCGGACTTGTCCCGCACAGATACGCAGTATTTT.

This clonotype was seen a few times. In DNA, the CDR3 is TGTGCCAGCAGTTTTCTAGGGACAGGGGGCGATGAGCAGTTCTTC. It codes for CASSFLGTGGDEQFF. The rearrangement uses TRBV12-3 or TRBV12-4 and TRBJ2-1; 12 nucleotides align to TRBD1. V was clipped by 3 bases and J by 8 bases; unmatched bases: 5. The CDR3 length is 15 residues.

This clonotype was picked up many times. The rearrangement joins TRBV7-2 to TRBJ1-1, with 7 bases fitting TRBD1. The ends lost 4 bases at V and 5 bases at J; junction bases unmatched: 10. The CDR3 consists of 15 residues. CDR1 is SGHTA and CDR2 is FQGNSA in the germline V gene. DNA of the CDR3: TGTGCCAGCAGCTCCGAGACAGGGATAACGACTGAAGCTTTCTTT. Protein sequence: CASSSETGITTEAFF.

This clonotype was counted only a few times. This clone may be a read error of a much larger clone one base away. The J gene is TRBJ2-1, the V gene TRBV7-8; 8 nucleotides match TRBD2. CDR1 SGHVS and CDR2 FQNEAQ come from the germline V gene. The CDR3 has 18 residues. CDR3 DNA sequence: TGTGCCAGCAGCTTGGACGAACTAGCGGTCGAAGATTTCAATCAGCAGTTCTTC. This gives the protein CASSLDELAVEDFNQQFF.

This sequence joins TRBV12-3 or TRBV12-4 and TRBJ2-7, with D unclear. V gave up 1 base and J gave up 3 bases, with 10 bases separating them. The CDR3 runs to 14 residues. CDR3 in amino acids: CASSLVSLYYEQYF. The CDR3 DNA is TGTGCCAGCAGTTTAGTCTCCTTATACTACGAGCAGTACTTC.

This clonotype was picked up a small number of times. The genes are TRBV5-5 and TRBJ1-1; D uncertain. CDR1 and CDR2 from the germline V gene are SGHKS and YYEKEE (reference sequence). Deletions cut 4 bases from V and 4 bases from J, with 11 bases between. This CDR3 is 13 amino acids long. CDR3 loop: CASSQVPGTEAFF. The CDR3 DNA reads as TGTGCCAGCAGCCAAGTTCCGGGCACTGAAGCTTTCTTT.

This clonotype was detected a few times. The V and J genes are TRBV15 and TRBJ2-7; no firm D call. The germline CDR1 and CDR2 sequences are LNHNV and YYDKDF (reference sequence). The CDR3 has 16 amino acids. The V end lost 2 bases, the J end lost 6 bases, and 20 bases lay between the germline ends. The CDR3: CATSRTTLPRSAEQYF. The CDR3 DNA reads TGTGCCACCAGCAGAACCACTCTCCCCCGTTCGGCCGAGCAGTACTTC.

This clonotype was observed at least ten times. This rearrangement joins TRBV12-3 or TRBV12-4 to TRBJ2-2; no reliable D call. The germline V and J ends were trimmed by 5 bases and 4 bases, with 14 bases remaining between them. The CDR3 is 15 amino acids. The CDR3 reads CASSPSLVGTGELFF. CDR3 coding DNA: TGTGCCAGCAGTCCCTCCTTGGTAGGCACCGGGGAGCTGTTTTTT.